This T cell receptor beta chain was sequenced for a study of graft-versus-host responses after intestinal transplantation (dated by TCRdb to the early 2020s). Concerning the study at large: Multivisceral, liver-intestinal, or isolated intestinal transplants were received by the recipients. A peak of at least 4% donor T cells among recipient peripheral blood mononuclear cells was the definition used for donor T cell macrochimerism. Of the roughly 25 intestinal transplant recipients enrolled in the cohort, one of whom was a retransplant, a few patients without pretransplant specimens were excluded. Alloreactive clones were identified by sequencing pre-transplant mixed lymphocyte reaction products and comparing them with unstimulated pre-transplant donor and recipient T cells. After intestinal transplantation, graft-versus-host and host-versus-graft alloreactive T cell clones in the graft, circulation and bone marrow were tracked using bulk TCR-beta CDR3 sequencing. Rather than being sequenced by the commercial service, samples from a few later patients were sequenced in-house on an Illumina MiSeq and processed with MiXCR. All recipients received anti-thymocyte globulin induction followed by maintenance tacrolimus and steroids for around three years. General findings and caveats noted by the study authors: GvH clones were found in recipient bone marrow, and some of the GvH clones appeared earlier in ileal mucosa or blood, which is consistent with an intestinal mucosal origin. In patients with donor T cell macrochimerism, the allografts had high GvH to HvG T cell clonal ratios. Conclusions were limited by the relatively low number and heterogeneity of intestinal transplant patients. Early after transplant, peak levels of circulating GvH clones were associated with declines in HvG clones.

The sample's time point label, in plain terms: cells obtained before transplantation from donor or recipient. CD3+CD4+ and CD3+CD8+ populations were FACS-sorted from unstimulated pre-transplant donor and recipient cells taken from spleen or lymph nodes. Details on this clone: Its antigen specificity is not known. One base away there is no much larger clone; base qualities are not given.

V is cut by 1 base and J by 2 bases, and the space between the germline ends is 9 bases. The CDR3 starts with the cysteine, ends with the phenylalanine, and has 15 residues. The entry retains the CDR3 DNA only, 45 bases that are in frame from base 1. As encoded in the germline V gene, CDR1 is MGHRA while CDR2 is YSYEKL. Library prep was done by the immunoSEQ multiplex PCR assay. For most patients, genomic DNA was isolated using the Qiagen DNeasy Blood and Tissue Kit and was shipped frozen to Adaptive Biotechnologies for TCR sequencing. For most patients, genomic DNA was subjected to high-throughput TCR-beta CDR3 sequencing by Adaptive Biotechnologies. In the source study's methods: TCR sequencing data were retrieved from Adaptive's ImmunoSEQ software for around 20 patients, whereas a few other patients were processed with MiXCR and VDJtools. To correct CD4 versus CD8 sorting errors, any sequence found in both subsets at a frequency ratio below 5:1 was removed. CDR3 nucleotide sequences shared by donor and recipient were removed because the origin of these sequences could not be assigned. At least 2-fold expansion over unstimulated cells and a minimum CFSE-low frequency of 0.002% (template counts) or 0.001% (read counts) were required for clones to be classified as alloreactive. Mappable clones were those detected in sequenced pre-transplant spleen, lymph node, or MLR CFSE-low populations of the donor or recipient. Cumulative frequency of alloreactive clones was calculated as a percentage of all sequences weighted by copy number. TCRdb mirrors the immuneACCESS table, restricted to in-frame sequences. Some clones are absent from its copies; in checked studies, under half trace to an unresolved V gene, and the reason for the others is unknown. The D gene and trimming were derived from the DNA, and the V and J assignments and clone size from that table. The sample includes some 80,000 clones, with 80% to 95% observed a single time. Jointly, the top ten make up about 8% of the sample.

The TCR sequence derives from a human donor who was the organ donor for an intestinal transplant. This material consisted of unstimulated CD8+ T cells sorted from spleen or lymph node cells, taken before transplant. The V and J segments used are TRBV4-1 and TRBJ1-3, with the D gene not confidently named. The CDR3 amino acid sequence is: CASSQGELPGNTIYF. The nucleotide sequence is given as TGCGCCAGCAGCCAAGGCGAACTTCCTGGAAACACCATATATTTT.